The clone carrying this T cell receptor beta chain occurred a few times. This entry belongs to a study of identical twins. The CDR3 covers 15 residues. V lost 1 base, J lost 8 bases, and 9 bases stayed unmatched. Germline V gene lookup returns CDR1 SGDLS and CDR2 YYNGEE. One entry per CDR3 protein results from TCRdb running MiXCR on the 5' RACE reads. This sample has 690,000 or so distinct CDR3 sequences, with under 9% found just once. The sample was also reused in another study, on yellow fever vaccine responses in identical twins.

The sequencing input was PBMCs. The J gene is TRBJ2-1, the V gene TRBV9; 7 bases are shared with TRBD2. This TCR was sampled from a woman younger than 35 in good health. The CDR3 nucleotides are TGTGCCAGCAGCGTACTAGCGGCGTCCCGGGATGAGCAGTTCTTC. Amino acid sequence: CASSVLAASRDEQFF.